These 10 T cell receptor beta chains were all obtained from the same sample, sequenced in a study of chemoradiotherapy in HPV16-positive cancers. Data came from immunoSEQ multiplex PCR; TCRdb stores just in-frame clones and leaves some out. The sample lists under 85,000 clones, 88% occurring once. The material was blood, obtained from a patient who underwent chemoradiotherapy. All receptors come from a human donor with HPV-associated anogenital cancer.

The V and J genes are TRBV13 and TRBJ1-1; weak D call: TRBD1 (5 bases). CDR1 is PRHDT, CDR2 FYEKMQ, per germline (reference sequence). V was cut by 5 bases and J by 3 bases, with 25 bases left in between. This CDR3 spans 18 amino acids. CDR3 sequence: CASSPLLGENSRDTEAFF. Written as DNA, the CDR3 is TGTGCCAGCAGCCCCCTCCTGGGGGAGAACTCTAGGGACACTGAAGCTTTCTTT.

V is TRBV18 and J is TRBJ1-4; D might be TRBD1 (5 bases). The V gene's germline CDR1 is KGHSH and CDR2 LQKENI. The CDR3 spans 15 residues. The V gene lost 0 bases and the J gene lost 4 bases, with 9 bases spanning the gap. The CDR3 nucleotides read TGTGCCAGCTCACCACCGGGACTGGATAATGAAAAACTGTTTTTT. Translating it yields CASSPPGLDNEKLFF.

This rearrangement joins TRBV2 to TRBJ1-1; TRBD1 is a possible D gene (6 bases). Germline loops: CDR1 SNHLY, CDR2 FYNNEI. The V gene lost 9 bases and the J gene lost 0 bases, with 17 bases spanning the gap. The CDR3 is made up of 15 amino acids. CDR3 nucleotides: TGTGCCAGTTCCGGGACACCAACCATGAACACTGAAGCTTTCTTT. As protein: CASSGTPTMNTEAFF.

The gene calls are TRBV15 and TRBJ2-3; no definite D call. Germline V gives CDR1 LNHNV, CDR2 YYDKDF (reference sequence). CDR3 length: 13 residues. V lost 8 bases and J lost 3, with 12 bases in between. CDR3 in DNA: TGTGCCACCTCACCCGGTCTTACAGATACGCAGTATTTT. Protein sequence: CATSPGLTDTQYF. The full variable domain, in which reference TRBV15 and TRBJ2-3 provide the parts outside the CDR3, is DAMVIQNPRYQVTQFGKPVTLSCSQTLNHNVMYWYQQKSSQAPKLLFHYYDKDFNNEADTPDNFQSRRPNTSFCFLDIRSPGLGDTAMYLCATSPGLTDTQYFGPGTRLTVL.

The rearrangement links TRBV19 to TRBJ1-1; D gene uncertain. Trimming stripped 7 bases from V and 5 bases from J, with 17 bases between. Germline-derived CDR1 and CDR2 are LNHDA and SQIVND (reference sequence). The CDR3 length is 14 residues. The DNA for the CDR3 is TGTGCCAGTACCCCCACACTGGGGAGGACTGAAGCTTTCTTT. It translates to CASTPTLGRTEAFF.

This rearrangement joins TRBV5-1 to TRBJ2-5, with 8 bases aligning to TRBD1. Germline V lookup: CDR1 SGHRS, CDR2 YFSETQ. V was pared by 3 bases and J by 2 bases, with 3 bases of the junction left unmatched. The CDR3 has 14 residues. The CDR3 nucleotides are TGCGCCAGCAGCTCGGGGACAGGACAAGAGACCCAGTACTTC. Translated: CASSSGTGQETQYF.

The chain uses TRBV6-5 and TRBJ1-3; D unresolved. Trimming cost V 6 bases and J 0 bases, with 9 bases left between them. Germline loops: CDR1 MNHEY, CDR2 SVGAGI. This CDR3 is built from 14 residues. CDR3 bases: TGTGCCAGCAGACTTGGCAGCTCTGGAAACACCATATATTTT. Encoded protein: CASRLGSSGNTIYF.

The rearrangement links TRBV30 to TRBJ1-1; 7 nucleotides agree with TRBD1. The junction had 2 bases not matched to a gene; V was cut back by 4 bases and J by 0 bases. Germline CDR1 reads GTSNPN; CDR2 reads SVGIG (reference sequence). The CDR3 runs to 13 residues. CDR3 protein: CAWNQGVNTEAFF. DNA for the CDR3: TGTGCCTGGAACCAGGGGGTGAACACTGAAGCTTTCTTT.

This chain connects TRBV11-2 to TRBJ2-3; 10 bases line up with TRBD2. CDR1 SGHAT and CDR2 FQNNGV come from the germline V gene. This CDR3 is built from 15 residues. The V and J ends lost 1 base and 4 bases, in that order; junction bases with no gene match: 2. CDR3 region: CASSLASGGSDTQYF. CDR3 sequence (DNA): TGTGCCAGCAGCTTAGCTAGCGGGGGCTCAGATACGCAGTATTTT.

This clone is a singleton in its sample. The chain has TRBV11-2 and TRBJ2-3; TRBD1 matches at 8 bases. The CDR3 runs 16 residues. From germline, CDR1 is SGHAT and CDR2 FQNNGV. J lost 6 bases, V lost 5 bases, and 13 bases had no gene match. The CDR3 sequence: CASSTYRDRLKDTQYF. DNA for the CDR3: TGTGCCAGCAGCACGTACCGGGACAGGCTAAAGGATACGCAGTATTTT.